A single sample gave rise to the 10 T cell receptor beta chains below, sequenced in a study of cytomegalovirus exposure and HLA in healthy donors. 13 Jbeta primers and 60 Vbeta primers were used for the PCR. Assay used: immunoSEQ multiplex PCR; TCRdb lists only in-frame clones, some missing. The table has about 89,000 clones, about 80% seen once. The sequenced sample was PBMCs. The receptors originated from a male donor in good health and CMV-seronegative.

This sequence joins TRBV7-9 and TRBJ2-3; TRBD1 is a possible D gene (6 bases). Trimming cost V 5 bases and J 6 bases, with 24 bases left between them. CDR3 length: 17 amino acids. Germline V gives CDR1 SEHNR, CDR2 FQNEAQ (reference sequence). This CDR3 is CASSPAGAGERRDTQYF. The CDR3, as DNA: TGTGCCAGCAGCCCCGCCGGGGCAGGGGAGAGGAGGGATACGCAGTATTTT. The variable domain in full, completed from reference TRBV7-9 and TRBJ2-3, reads DTGVSQNPRHKITKRGQNVTFRCDPISEHNRLYWYRQTLGQGPEFLTYFQNEAQLEKSRLLSDRFSAERPKGSFSTLEIQRTEQGDSAMYLCASSPAGAGERRDTQYFGPGTRLTVL.

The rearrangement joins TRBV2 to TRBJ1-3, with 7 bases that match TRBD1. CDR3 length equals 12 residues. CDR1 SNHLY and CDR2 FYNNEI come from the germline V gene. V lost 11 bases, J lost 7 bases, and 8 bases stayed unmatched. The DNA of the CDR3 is TGTGCCGGTTCAATGACAGGGAACACCATATATTTT. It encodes CAGSMTGNTIYF.

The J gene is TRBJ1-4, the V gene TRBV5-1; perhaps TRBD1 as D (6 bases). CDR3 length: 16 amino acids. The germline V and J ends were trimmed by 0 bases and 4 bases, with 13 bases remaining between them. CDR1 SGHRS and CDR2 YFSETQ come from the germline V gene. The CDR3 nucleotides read TGCGCCAGCAGCTTGGGACTGGGACAAGGTAATGAAAAACTGTTTTTT. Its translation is CASSLGLGQGNEKLFF.

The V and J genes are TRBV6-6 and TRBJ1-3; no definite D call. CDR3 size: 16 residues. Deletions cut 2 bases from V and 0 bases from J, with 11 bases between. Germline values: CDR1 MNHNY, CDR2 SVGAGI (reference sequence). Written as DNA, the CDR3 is TGTGCCAGCAGTTACGTGTCTGGCAGCTCTGGAAACACCATATATTTT. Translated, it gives CASSYVSGSSGNTIYF.

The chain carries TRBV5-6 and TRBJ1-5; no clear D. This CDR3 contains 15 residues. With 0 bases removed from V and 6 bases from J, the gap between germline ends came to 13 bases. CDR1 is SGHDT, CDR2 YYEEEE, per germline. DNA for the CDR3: TGTGCCAGCAGCTTGGGGTACGGGGTAACTCAGCCCCAGCATTTT. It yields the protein CASSLGYGVTQPQHF.

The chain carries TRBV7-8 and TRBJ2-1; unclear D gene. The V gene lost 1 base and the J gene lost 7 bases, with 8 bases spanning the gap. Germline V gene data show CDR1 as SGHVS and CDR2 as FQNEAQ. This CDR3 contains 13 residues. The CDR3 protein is CASSLVRSNEQFF. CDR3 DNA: TGTGCCAGCAGCTTAGTTAGGAGTAATGAGCAGTTCTTC.

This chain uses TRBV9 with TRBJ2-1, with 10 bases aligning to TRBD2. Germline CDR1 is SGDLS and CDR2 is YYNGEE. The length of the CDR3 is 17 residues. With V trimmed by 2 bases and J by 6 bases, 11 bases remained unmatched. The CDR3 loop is CASSVLPVAGGRNEQFF. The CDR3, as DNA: TGTGCCAGCAGCGTCCTCCCGGTAGCGGGAGGTCGCAATGAGCAGTTCTTC.

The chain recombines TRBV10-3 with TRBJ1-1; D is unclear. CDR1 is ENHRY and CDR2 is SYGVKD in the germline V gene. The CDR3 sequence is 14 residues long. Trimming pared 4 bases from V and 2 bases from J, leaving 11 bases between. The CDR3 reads CAISGSRLNTEAFF. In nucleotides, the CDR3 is TGTGCCATCAGTGGATCCAGGCTCAACACTGAAGCTTTCTTT.

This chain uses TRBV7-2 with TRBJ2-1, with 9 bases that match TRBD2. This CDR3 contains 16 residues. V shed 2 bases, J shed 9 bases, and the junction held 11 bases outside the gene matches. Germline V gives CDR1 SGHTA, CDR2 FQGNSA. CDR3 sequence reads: CASSLLGGGARGEQFF. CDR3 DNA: TGTGCCAGCAGCTTATTAGGCGGGGGGGCCAGGGGTGAGCAGTTCTTC.

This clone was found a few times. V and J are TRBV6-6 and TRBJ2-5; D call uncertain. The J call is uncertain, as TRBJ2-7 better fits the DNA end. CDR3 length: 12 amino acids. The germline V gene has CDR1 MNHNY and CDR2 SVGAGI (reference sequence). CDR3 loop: CASSRVVYEQYF. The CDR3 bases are TGTGCCAGCAGTCGCGTGGTCTACGAGCAGTACTTC.